This is a list of T cell receptor beta chains from one sample in a study of T cells after yellow fever vaccination. TCRdb called the 5' RACE reads again in MiXCR, with one record for every CDR3 protein. The sample has about 550,000 distinct CDR3 sequences, 15% to 20% seen once. The material was PBMCs, obtained 15 days after the yellow fever booster vaccination. Source of these receptors: a man younger than 40 who received the YFV17D yellow fever vaccine. The CDR3 runs from the conserved cysteine through the conserved F or W.

V gene: TRBV29-1; J gene: TRBJ2-1; CDR3 protein: CSVQASSYNEQFF
V gene: TRBV11-3; J gene: TRBJ2-2; CDR3 protein: CASSFKGDQIGELFF
V gene: TRBV5-1; J gene: TRBJ2-3; CDR3 protein: CASSPRLAGPDTQYF
V gene: TRBV20-1; J gene: TRBJ2-5; CDR3 protein: CSARGGEETQYF
V gene: TRBV2; J gene: TRBJ2-7; CDR3 protein: CASSQIAKNPSYEQYF
V gene: TRBV27; J gene: TRBJ1-5; CDR3 protein: CASSLESSNQPQHF
V gene: TRBV20-1; J gene: TRBJ2-3; CDR3 protein: CSARDYPSDTQYF
V gene: TRBV6-1; J gene: TRBJ2-3; CDR3 protein: CASSPRTYTDTQYF
V gene: TRBV29-1; J gene: TRBJ2-7; CDR3 protein: CSVEDLGSEQYF
V gene: TRBV20-1; J gene: TRBJ2-2; CDR3 protein: CSASYGMNTGELFF
V gene: TRBV6-1; J gene: TRBJ2-3; CDR3 protein: CASSPINHELTDTQYF
V gene: TRBV12-3/TRBV12-4; J gene: TRBJ2-2; CDR3 protein: CASRKTGKNTGELFF
V gene: TRBV29-1; J gene: TRBJ2-5; CDR3 protein: CSVFSRTQYF
V gene: TRBV5-4; J gene: TRBJ2-3; CDR3 protein: CASSFLGSGRAPITDTQYF
V gene: TRBV5-1; J gene: TRBJ2-5; CDR3 protein: CASSLSGAYQETQYF
V gene: TRBV20-1; J gene: TRBJ2-1; CDR3 protein: CSASETSGRYNEQFF